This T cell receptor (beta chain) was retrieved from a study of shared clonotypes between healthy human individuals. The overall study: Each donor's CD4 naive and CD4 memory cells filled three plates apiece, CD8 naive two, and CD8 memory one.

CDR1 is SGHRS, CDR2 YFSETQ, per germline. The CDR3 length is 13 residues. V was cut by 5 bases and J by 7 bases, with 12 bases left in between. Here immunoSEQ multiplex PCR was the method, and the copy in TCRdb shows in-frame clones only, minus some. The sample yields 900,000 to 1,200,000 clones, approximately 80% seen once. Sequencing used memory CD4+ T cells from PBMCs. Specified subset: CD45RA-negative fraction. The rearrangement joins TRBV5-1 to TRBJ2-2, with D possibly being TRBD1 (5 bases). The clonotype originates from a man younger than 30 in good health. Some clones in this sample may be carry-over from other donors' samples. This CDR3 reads CASRPGPNGELFF. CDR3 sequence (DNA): TGCGCCAGCAGACCAGGGCCTAACGGGGAGCTGTTTTTT.